This is a list of T cell receptor beta chains from one sample in a study of identifying expanded T cells in peripheral blood. Repertoires were generated with immunoSEQ multiplex PCR, while TCRdb's copy carries only in-frame clones and drops some. Here the sample spans about 78,000 clones, about four fifths being singletons. Sequenced material: blood. Source of these receptors: a person aged 18 to 70 in good health. The CDR3 runs from the conserved cysteine through the conserved F or W. The order of the fields is clone size, V gene, D gene, J gene, CDR3 protein. The D gene is left open where the match is weak. Part of the rows lack a size; the others show once, few, many or a class for expanded clones.

-	TRBV9	-	TRBJ1-2	CASSAEDNYGYTF
-	TRBV5-6	-	TRBJ1-1	CASVDPGGARVVEAFF
-	TRBV7-8	-	TRBJ2-1	CASSLPNRVIYNEQFF
-	TRBV6-1	TRBD1	TRBJ1-2	CASSEASDRDYGYTF
-	TRBV7-8	-	TRBJ2-3	CASSTLATLGLESTDTQYF
-	TRBV18	TRBD1	TRBJ2-7	CASSPRTGGLYEQYF
-	TRBV2	-	TRBJ1-1	CASSEDPALNTEAFF
-	TRBV6-4	TRBD1	TRBJ1-2	CASSDPPTGGVYGYTF
-	TRBV7-8	TRBD2	TRBJ2-2	CASSLGGLAAANTGELFF
-	TRBV5-1	TRBD1	TRBJ2-7	CASSFTTGADEQYF
-	TRBV5-1	TRBD2	TRBJ2-3	CASSAGTSGATDTQYF
-	TRBV7-9	TRBD1	TRBJ1-3	CASSPSTGPTIYF
-	TRBV4-3	-	TRBJ1-6	CASSQDRARLNSPLHF
-	TRBV7-2	-	TRBJ1-2	CASSPQAGYYGYTF
-	TRBV6-4	-	TRBJ2-1	CASSEDRYNEQFF
-	TRBV19	-	TRBJ2-5	CAKRGEGQETQYF
-	TRBV27	TRBD1	TRBJ2-1	CASTLGTGYNEQFF
-	TRBV9	TRBD2	TRBJ2-7	CASSTGTSDHEQYF
-	TRBV7-2	-	TRBJ2-1	CASSKPPGLGNNEQFF
-	TRBV13	TRBD1	TRBJ2-2	CASSPGQALNTGELFF
-	TRBV4-1	TRBD1	TRBJ1-2	CASSQDPTGTGYTF
few	TRBV28	TRBD1	TRBJ1-2	CASSLGPGGEGYTF
-	TRBV28	-	TRBJ1-2	CASGGGAEDYGYTF
-	TRBV29-1	-	TRBJ2-5	CSVAAGQETQYF
-	TRBV6-6	TRBD1	TRBJ2-4	CASSYSGRGSNIQYF
-	TRBV7-3	TRBD1	TRBJ2-2	CASSLRAGGDTGELFF
-	TRBV6-6	-	TRBJ2-7	CASRSEDSSYEQYF
-	TRBV5-4	-	TRBJ2-2	CASSLDSPGELFF
-	TRBV2	-	TRBJ2-3	CASSGKGTQYF
-	TRBV28	-	TRBJ2-3	CASSLWARGQGTDTQYF
-	TRBV7-2	-	TRBJ2-2	CASSLAGGYYTGELFF
-	TRBV4-3	TRBD2	TRBJ2-1	CASSNPGLAYNEQFF
few	TRBV19	-	TRBJ1-5	CASSMAGGPGPQHF
-	TRBV30	-	TRBJ1-4	CAWSGNDEKLFF
-	TRBV5-1	-	TRBJ1-1	CASSFSLANTEAFF
-	TRBV5-6	TRBD1	TRBJ1-5	CASSTDRGLYSNQPQHF
once	TRBV6-5	-	TRBJ1-1	CASRGNTEAFF
-	TRBV28	-	TRBJ2-6	CASSLSAPLISGANVLTF
-	TRBV28	-	TRBJ2-1	CASSLTGQGRNEQFF
-	TRBV12-5	-	TRBJ2-3	CASGFGGNTDTQYF
few	TRBV6-5	-	TRBJ1-5	CASSLGRGPQHF
-	TRBV6-6	-	TRBJ2-7	CATGDRYEQYF
-	TRBV7-6	-	TRBJ2-7	CASSLAIEGFHEQYF
-	TRBV6-1	TRBD2	TRBJ2-1	CASAVAGEYNEQFF
-	TRBV7-8	-	TRBJ2-3	CASSLAGQALDTQYF
-	TRBV6-1	TRBD2	TRBJ2-1	CASSGTSGPSYNEQFF
-	TRBV7-6	-	TRBJ2-1	CASSLTTRDSYNEQFF
once	TRBV2	-	TRBJ2-5	CASSATGQETQYF
-	TRBV7-9	-	TRBJ2-3	CASSLDPRDTQYF
-	TRBV4-1	-	TRBJ2-7	CASSPGGRYEQYF
-	TRBV7-2	-	TRBJ2-7	CASRRSLWGRNTSYEQYF
-	TRBV5-1	-	TRBJ1-2	CASSLGGRGNYGYTF
-	TRBV4-2	-	TRBJ2-1	CASSWTTYNEQFF
-	TRBV6-1	TRBD2	TRBJ2-3	CASSGLAGGSDTQYF